The 29 T cell receptor beta chains below were found in one sample sequenced in a study of T cell changes during pregnancy in multiple sclerosis. Sequenced by immunoSEQ multiplex PCR; TCRdb stores in-frame clones only, minus some. The data contain some 89,000 clones, about 94% of them singletons. The material was peripheral blood, obtained in the third trimester of pregnancy. All receptors come from a female donor with multiple sclerosis, enrolled in a pregnancy study.

The chain uses TRBV4-2 and TRBJ1-1; 8 nucleotides line up with TRBD1. The V gene's germline CDR1 is LGHNA and CDR2 YNFKEQ. Trimming cost V 5 bases and J 5 bases; bases outside gene matches: 4. This CDR3 has 13 residues. This CDR3 is CASSNRGGTEAFF. Here the CDR3 DNA reads TGTGCCAGCAGCAACAGGGGGGGGACTGAAGCTTTCTTT.

The chain links TRBV2 to TRBJ2-1, with 12 bases identical to TRBD2. The J segment lost 6 bases and the V segment lost 5 bases, leaving 5 bases of the junction unmatched. The CDR3 is 15 residues long. Looked up from germline, CDR1 is SNHLY and CDR2 is FYNNEI. The CDR3 loop is CASSQGLAGSNEQFF. Written as DNA, the CDR3 is TGTGCCAGCAGTCAAGGACTAGCGGGGAGCAATGAGCAGTTCTTC.

The CDR3 nucleotides are TGTGCCAGCAGCTTCGATTGGGACAGCTTCGAGCAGTACTTC. It specifies CASSFDWDSFEQYF. The chain employs TRBV7-8 and TRBJ2-7; TRBD1 agrees at 7 bases. J lost 6 bases, V lost 3 bases, and 8 bases had no gene match. Germline V gene sequence: CDR1 SGHVS, CDR2 FQNEAQ. The CDR3 has 14 residues.

This sequence joins TRBV25-1 and TRBJ2-1; 9 positions match TRBD1. The V gene's germline CDR1 is MGHDK and CDR2 SYGVNS. J was trimmed by 7 bases and V by 3 bases; bases with no gene match: 7. This CDR3 has 15 residues. The CDR3 DNA is TGTGCCAGCAGTGAGCCCGGACAGGGGAGGAATGAGCAGTTCTTC. Residues: CASSEPGQGRNEQFF.

This sequence joins TRBV27 and TRBJ1-2, with a weak D call TRBD1 (6 bases). CDR3 length equals 14 residues. Germline V lookup: CDR1 MNHEY, CDR2 SMNVEV (reference sequence). The V end lost 1 base, the J end lost 2 bases, and 8 bases lay between the germline ends. The CDR3 reads CASSLLGQNYGYTF. The CDR3, as DNA: TGTGCCAGCAGTTTATTGGGACAAAACTATGGCTACACCTTC.

This clone was picked up a small number of times. The chain combines TRBV7-3 with TRBJ2-2, with 8 bases identical to TRBD2. Losses at the gene ends were 5 bases for V and 0 bases for J; bases not matched to a gene: 5. The germline CDR1 and CDR2 sequences are SGHTA and FQGTGA. This CDR3 spans 16 amino acids. CDR3 sequence: CASSLRGAANTGELFF. CDR3 nucleotides: TGTGCCAGCAGCCTGCGGGGGGCCGCGAACACCGGGGAGCTGTTTTTT.

This sequence joins TRBV6-5 and TRBJ1-2, with D unclear. There are 13 residues in the CDR3. Germline assignment: CDR1 MNHEY and CDR2 SVGAGI. V gave up 2 bases and J gave up 9 bases, with 13 bases separating them. CDR3 region: CASSYRREGSYTF. The CDR3 region has the DNA TGTGCCAGCAGTTACAGACGGGAGGGCAGCTACACCTTC.

CDR3 DNA: TGTGCCACCCAGCGGGTCAATGAGCAGTTCTTC. This encodes CATQRVNEQFF. The chain employs TRBV27 and TRBJ2-1; possible D gene TRBD2, 6 bases. This CDR3 contains 11 residues. Trimming left V 10 bases short and J 6 bases short, with 10 bases between. Germline V gene data show CDR1 as MNHEY and CDR2 as SMNVEV (reference sequence).

This chain uses TRBV5-5 with TRBJ1-1; D is possibly TRBD1 (5 bases). V was pared by 0 bases and J by 0 bases, with 6 bases between. The germline CDR1 and CDR2 sequences are SGHKS and YYEKEE (reference sequence). The CDR3 covers 14 residues. This CDR3 is CASSLGQMNTEAFF. CDR3 nucleotide sequence: TGTGCCAGCAGCTTGGGACAGATGAACACTGAAGCTTTCTTT.

V and J are TRBV19 and TRBJ1-2; D not certain. From germline, CDR1 is LNHDA and CDR2 SQIVND (reference sequence). The CDR3 spans 15 residues. The V end was cut by 5 bases, the J end by 2 bases, with 15 bases between. CDR3 sequence reads: CASSQSGAVNYGYTF. The CDR3 DNA reads as TGTGCCAGTAGTCAAAGTGGTGCAGTCAACTATGGCTACACCTTC.

The rearrangement links TRBV7-9 to TRBJ2-3, with TRBD1 matching 8 bases. Germline assignment: CDR1 SEHNR and CDR2 FQNEAQ (reference sequence). The CDR3 totals 17 residues. V trimming: 6 bases; J trimming: 1 base; junction bases outside the gene matches: 12. In nucleotides, the CDR3 is TGTGCCAGCAGTTCTCGGTATGGGACAGGCGGCACAGATACGCAGTATTTT. Protein: CASSSRYGTGGTDTQYF.

The J gene is TRBJ2-2, the V gene TRBV5-1; D possibly corresponds to TRBD2 (6 bases). V was clipped by 4 bases and J by 5 bases, with 12 bases between them. The CDR3 totals 14 residues. In germline, CDR1 is SGHRS, CDR2 YFSETQ. Here the CDR3 DNA reads TGCGCCAGCAGCACCCGCGGGGAGACCGGGGAGCTGTTTTTT. Translation gives CASSTRGETGELFF.

This clone was seen just once. The gene calls are TRBV5-6 and TRBJ1-5, with D perhaps matching TRBD1 (5 bases). The length of the CDR3 is 13 residues. From germline, CDR1 is SGHDT and CDR2 YYEEEE. Between the trimmed V and J ends, which lost 4 bases and 4 bases, there was a span of 9 bases. This chain's CDR3 is CASSAGWNQPQHF. In DNA form, the CDR3 reads TGTGCCAGCAGCGCAGGGTGGAATCAGCCCCAGCATTTT. Drawing the rest from reference TRBV5-6 and TRBJ1-5, the complete variable domain is DAGVTQSPTHLIKTRGQQVTLRCSPKSGHDTVSWYQQALGQGPQFIFQYYEEEERQRGNFPDRFSGHQFPNYSSELNVNALLLGDSALYLCASSAGWNQPQHFGDGTRLSIL.

The chain uses TRBV6-5 and TRBJ2-2; D might be TRBD1 (5 bases). The CDR3 runs 13 residues. V was pared by 6 bases and J by 6 bases, with 11 bases between. Germline V CDR1 and CDR2: MNHEY, SVGAGI. CDR3 sequence (DNA): TGTGCCAGCAGCCCCAGGGTTCCCGGGGAGCTGTTTTTT. It codes for CASSPRVPGELFF.

The chain uses TRBV14 and TRBJ2-1; no clear D gene. Germline V CDR1 and CDR2: SGHDN, FVKESK. The V and J ends lost 3 bases and 7 bases respectively, with 10 bases between them. The CDR3 length is 13 residues. The DNA of the CDR3 is TGTGCCAGCAGCCACCAAAACCGGAATGAGCAGTTCTTC. Translating it yields CASSHQNRNEQFF. The full variable domain, with the rest looked up from reference TRBV14 and TRBJ2-1, is EAGVTQFPSHSVIEKGQTVTLRCDPISGHDNLYWYRRVMGKEIKFLLHFVKESKQDESGMPNNRFLAERTGGTYSTLKVQPAELEDSGVYFCASSHQNRNEQFFGPGTRLTVL.

The chain couples TRBV6-1 to TRBJ2-7, with D possibly being TRBD1 (5 bases). The V and J ends lost 3 bases and 3 bases respectively, with 6 bases between them. The germline CDR1 and CDR2 sequences are MNHNS and SASEGT. CDR3 length equals 12 residues. The CDR3 region is CASSETVYEQYF. The CDR3 region has the DNA TGTGCCAGCAGTGAGACAGTCTACGAGCAGTACTTC.

V gene TRBV5-8 combines with J gene TRBJ1-1; D ambiguous. Germline V gene sequence: CDR1 SGHTS, CDR2 YDEGEE. This CDR3 has 12 amino acids. V was clipped by 6 bases and J by 6 bases, with 12 bases between them. The CDR3 nucleotides read TGTGCCAGCATCGGGTGGATCGCTGAAGCTTTCTTT. The encoded protein is CASIGWIAEAFF.

The chain recombines TRBV18 with TRBJ1-5; D is perhaps TRBD1 (6 bases). V lost 1 base, J lost 5 bases, and 9 bases lay in between. This CDR3 has 14 residues. Germline V lookup: CDR1 KGHSH, CDR2 LQKENI. The CDR3 DNA reads as TGTGCCAGCTCACCACTCCCAGGGGATCAGCCCCAGCATTTT. This encodes CASSPLPGDQPQHF.

This chain joins TRBV10-2 and TRBJ2-7; 10 bases fit TRBD2. The CDR3 is 16 amino acids. Germline V gene lookup returns CDR1 WSHSY and CDR2 SAAADI. Trimming removed 0 bases from V and 3 bases from J; junction bases left unmatched: 5. The CDR3 DNA reads TGCGCCAGCAGTGAGTCGGAGGCTAGCGGGGGCTACGAGCAGTACTTC. It yields the protein CASSESEASGGYEQYF.

The chain recombines TRBV5-4 with TRBJ2-6; D is unclear. V lost 0 bases, J lost 0 bases, and 4 bases lay in between. The germline V gene encodes CDR1 SGHNT and CDR2 YYREEE (reference sequence). CDR3 length: 15 residues. The CDR3 DNA reads as TGTGCCAGCAGCTTGGGGCACTCTGGGGCCAACGTCCTGACTTTC. Its protein product is CASSLGHSGANVLTF.

This clone has only a few counts. An end of the junction differs from the germline gene, which may be a read error. The V gene is TRBV7-7, the J gene TRBJ2-2; possible D gene TRBD1, 6 bases. The CDR3 covers 14 residues. Germline V gene data show CDR1 as SSHAT and CDR2 as FNYEAQ (reference sequence). CDR3 loop: CASSLQGYHGELFF. The CDR3 DNA reads TGTGCTAGCAGCTTACAGGGTTATCACGGGGAGCTGTTTTTT. Combining the CDR3 with reference TRBV7-7 and TRBJ2-2 gives the whole variable domain GAGVSQSPRYKVTKRGQDVTLRCDPISSHATLYWYQQALGQGPEFLTYFNYEAQPDKSGLPSDRFSAERPEGSISTLTIQRTEQRDSAMYRCASSLQGYHGELFFGEGSRLTVL.

This rearrangement joins TRBV5-5 to TRBJ2-7; 8 bases fit TRBD1. Germline lookup yields CDR1 SGHKS and CDR2 YYEKEE (reference sequence). This CDR3 is built from 15 residues. Trimming at V came to 3 bases and at J to 4 bases, leaving 9 bases not matched to a gene. The CDR3 nucleotides are TGTGCCAGCAGCTCACCCGACAGGGGAAGGTACGAGCAGTACTTC. It translates to CASSSPDRGRYEQYF.

This clone appeared a single time. The chain has TRBV5-1 and TRBJ1-4, with TRBD1 matching 8 bases. The V gene's germline CDR1 is SGHRS and CDR2 YFSETQ. V was clipped by 2 bases and J by 7 bases; unmatched bases: 7. The CDR3 is 15 residues long. CDR3 coding DNA: TGCGCCAGCAGCTTAAGGGGACAGGTTGGTGAAAAACTGTTTTTT. It is translated as CASSLRGQVGEKLFF.

A single count supports this clone. This sequence joins TRBV7-8 and TRBJ1-3, with TRBD1 as a possible D gene (6 bases). The CDR3 runs to 17 residues. The germline V and J ends were trimmed by 7 bases and 2 bases, with 21 bases remaining between them. CDR1 is SGHVS, CDR2 FQNEAQ, per germline. DNA of the CDR3: TGTGCCAGCATATCCGAGGGGGTCGGCATCGCTGGAAACACCATATATTTT. It translates to CASISEGVGIAGNTIYF.

J is TRBJ2-3 and V is TRBV15; TRBD2 agrees at 7 bases. With 1 base clipped from V and 2 bases from J, the junction kept 3 bases outside the gene matches. The CDR3 length is 15 residues. From germline, CDR1 is LNHNV and CDR2 YYDKDF (reference sequence). CDR3 in DNA: TGTGCCACCAGCAGAGGCGGGGGAGACACAGATACGCAGTATTTT. It specifies CATSRGGGDTDTQYF.

The chain carries TRBV2 and TRBJ2-7, with a weak D call TRBD2 (6 bases). Germline values: CDR1 SNHLY, CDR2 FYNNEI. V lost 6 bases and J 6 bases, leaving 15 bases between the germline ends. The CDR3 is 13 residues long. The CDR3 bases are TGTGCCAGCAGCGTCGGGGACGGGGGCGAGCAGTACTTC. Encoded protein: CASSVGDGGEQYF.

This chain joins TRBV6-1 and TRBJ1-2; no reliable D call. The CDR3 loop spans 15 amino acids. In germline, CDR1 is MNHNS, CDR2 SASEGT. V was cut by 2 bases and J by 8 bases, with 18 bases left in between. The CDR3 loop is CASSEREGYPSGYTF. CDR3 nucleotide sequence: TGTGCCAGCAGTGAAAGAGAGGGATATCCGTCCGGCTACACCTTC.

This clone was counted once. The genes are TRBV4-1 and TRBJ2-1; D gene uncertain. CDR1 MGHRA and CDR2 YSYEKL come from the germline V gene. This CDR3 has 16 amino acids. Between the trimmed V and J ends, which lost 1 base and 9 bases, there was a span of 19 bases. The CDR3 here is CASSQVFGNTRVEQFF. CDR3 DNA sequence: TGCGCCAGCAGCCAAGTTTTCGGAAACACACGGGTTGAGCAGTTCTTC.

This sequence joins TRBV6-1 and TRBJ1-5, with D perhaps TRBD1 (5 bases). Trimming stripped 1 base from V and 8 bases from J, with 6 bases between. The length of the CDR3 is 12 residues. CDR1 MNHNS and CDR2 SASEGT come from the germline V gene. The chain's CDR3 is CASSEGGEPQHF. CDR3 coding DNA: TGTGCCAGCAGTGAAGGGGGGGAGCCCCAGCATTTT.